Detailed here is one T cell receptor (beta chain). Its antigen is not identified. The sample originates from a study of OX40 agonist ivuxolimab in advanced cancers. Findings of the study overall: Averaging showed that CD8+ T cells had more expanded clones than CD4+ did. Certain nonresponding patients likewise had low normalized T-cell clonal expansion. Partial responders at 0.1-3.0 mg/kg showed near-lowest clonal expansion.

V lost 4 bases and J 4 bases, leaving 15 bases between the germline ends. Germline CDR1 and CDR2: SGHNT and YYREEE (reference sequence). The CDR3 loop spans 14 amino acids. TCRdb keeps only in-frame clones here, not all; method: immunoSEQ multiplex PCR. Of about 46,000 clones listed, around 90% are singletons. The receptor's source is an adult with an advanced solid tumor such as melanoma, head and neck, liver or kidney cancer. The sample was CD4+ or CD8+ T cells sorted from blood, taken in a trial of the OX40 agonist ivuxolimab. The chain employs TRBV5-4 and TRBJ2-7; the D gene is possibly TRBD2 (6 bases). CDR3 amino acids: CASSAPGLAYEQYF. The CDR3 DNA is TGTGCCAGCAGCGCACCGGGACTCGCTTACGAGCAGTACTTC.